This T cell receptor beta chain was profiled in a study of blood T cell repertoires in COVID-19. V was clipped by 5 bases and J by 6 bases; unmatched bases: 9. This CDR3 region has 15 residues. CDR1 and CDR2 from the germline V gene are MNHEY and SMNVEV (reference sequence). Libraries were prepared by immunoSEQ multiplex PCR; TCRdb keeps only in-frame clonotypes and omits some of them. The sample lists approximately 390,000 clones; approximately 86% were seen once. This clonotype was obtained from a woman aged 40 to 50 with acute COVID-19. The rearrangement joins TRBV27 to TRBJ1-2, with 10 bases matching TRBD1. Sequencing input: PBMCs or T cells enriched from blood (not recorded which). The CDR3 here is CASSPHPGQGHGYTF. CDR3 DNA: TGTGCCAGCAGTCCTCATCCGGGACAGGGGCATGGCTACACCTTC.